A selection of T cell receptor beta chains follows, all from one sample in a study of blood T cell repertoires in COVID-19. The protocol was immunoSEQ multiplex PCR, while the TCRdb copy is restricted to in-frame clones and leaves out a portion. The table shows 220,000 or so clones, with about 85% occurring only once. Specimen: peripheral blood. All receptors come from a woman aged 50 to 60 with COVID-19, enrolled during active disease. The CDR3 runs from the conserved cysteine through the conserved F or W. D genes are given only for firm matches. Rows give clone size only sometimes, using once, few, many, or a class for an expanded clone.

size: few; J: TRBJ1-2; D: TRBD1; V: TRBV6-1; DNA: TGTGCCAGCAGTGACAGGGACAGCTATGGCTACACCTTC; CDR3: CASSDRDSYGYTF
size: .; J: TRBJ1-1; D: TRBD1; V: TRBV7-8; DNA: TGTGCCAGCAGCTTACGGACAGGCGAGGGCACTGAAGCTTTCTTT; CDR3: CASSLRTGEGTEAFF
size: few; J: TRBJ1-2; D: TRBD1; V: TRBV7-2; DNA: TGTGCCAGCAGAGGACAGGGAAACTATGGCTACACCTTC; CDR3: CASRGQGNYGYTF
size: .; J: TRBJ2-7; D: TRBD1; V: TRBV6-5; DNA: TGTGCCAGCACCCGGGACAGGGGCGACTCGGGCGAGCAGTACTTC; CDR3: CASTRDRGDSGEQYF
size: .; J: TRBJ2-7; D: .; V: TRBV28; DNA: TGTGCCAGCAGTTTGGGGCTGGTAGCCTCCAACGAGCAGTACTTC; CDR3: CASSLGLVASNEQYF
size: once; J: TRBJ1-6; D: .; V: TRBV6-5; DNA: TGTGCCACCTCGGCCTGGACAGAGCTTAATTCACCCCTCCACTTT; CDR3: CATSAWTELNSPLHF
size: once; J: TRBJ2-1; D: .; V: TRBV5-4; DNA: TGTGCCAGCAGCTTGTACAAGGAGTCCTACAATGAGCAGTTCTTC; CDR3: CASSLYKESYNEQFF
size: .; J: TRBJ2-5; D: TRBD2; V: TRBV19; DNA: TGTGCCAGTAGTACCATTGGGGGGGTGGAGACCCAGTACTTC; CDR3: CASSTIGGVETQYF
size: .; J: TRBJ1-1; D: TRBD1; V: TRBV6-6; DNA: TGTGCCAGCAGTACGAGCAGGGGGCGATATACTGAAGCTTTCTTT; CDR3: CASSTSRGRYTEAFF
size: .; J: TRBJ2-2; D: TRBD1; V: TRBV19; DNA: TGTGCCAGCTGGGACAGGGCCCACACCGGGGAGCTGTTTTTT; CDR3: CASWDRAHTGELFF
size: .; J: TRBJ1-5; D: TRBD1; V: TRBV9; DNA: TGTGCCAGCAGCGTTTCACAGGGGACCAATCAGCCCCAGCATTTT; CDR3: CASSVSQGTNQPQHF
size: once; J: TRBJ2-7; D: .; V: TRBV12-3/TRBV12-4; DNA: TGTGCCAGCAGTCCAGGATCCTACGAGCAGTACTTC; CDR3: CASSPGSYEQYF
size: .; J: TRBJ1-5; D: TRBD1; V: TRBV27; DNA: TGTGCCAGCATCAAGACAGGGAGAAGGTCCAATCAGCCCCAGCATTTT; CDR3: CASIKTGRRSNQPQHF
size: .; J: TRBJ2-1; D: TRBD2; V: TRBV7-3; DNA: TGTGCCAGCAGCCTAAGCGGGAGTGAGCAGTTCTTC; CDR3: CASSLSGSEQFF
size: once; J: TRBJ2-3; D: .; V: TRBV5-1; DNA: TGCGCCAGCAGCTTGGATAGCGGAGGGTTAGATACGCAGTATTTT; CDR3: CASSLDSGGLDTQYF
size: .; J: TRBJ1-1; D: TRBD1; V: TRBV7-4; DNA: TGTGCCAGCAGCCCCGAGACAGGGGCCCCAATAGTGGTGAACACTGAAGCTTTCTTT; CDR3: CASSPETGAPIVVNTEAFF
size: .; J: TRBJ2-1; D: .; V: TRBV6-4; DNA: TGTGCCAGCAGTGTGGGGCGGGGTGAGCAGTTCTTC; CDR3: CASSVGRGEQFF